Below are 7 T cell receptor beta chains sequenced from a single sample in a study of T cell responses to AZD1222 COVID-19 vaccine. TCRdb's copy holds only in-frame clones and misses some; the assay was immunoSEQ multiplex PCR. The profile covers just under 20,000 clones, with approximately 88% appearing a single time and roughly 15% taken by the ten largest. Sequencing used peripheral blood, obtained 28 days after the second AZD1222 dose. These receptors all come from an adult who received the AZD1222 COVID-19 vaccine.

The chain combines TRBV10-2 with TRBJ2-5; possible D gene TRBD2, 5 bases. The V and J ends lost 3 bases and 3 bases respectively, with 11 bases between them. The germline V gene has CDR1 WSHSY and CDR2 SAAADI. The CDR3 has 14 residues. The CDR3 DNA follows: TGCGCCAGCAGTGAAAGGACTGTAGAAGAGACCCAGTACTTC. Amino acid sequence: CASSERTVEETQYF.

The rearrangement uses TRBV4-2 and TRBJ2-7; D gene ambiguous. The CDR3 has 14 amino acids. The germline V gene encodes CDR1 LGHNA and CDR2 YNFKEQ. V was trimmed by 1 base and J by 0 bases, leaving 7 bases between them. CDR3: CASSQAPLSYEQYF. CDR3 nucleotides: TGTGCCAGCAGCCAAGCTCCCCTCTCCTACGAGCAGTACTTC.

The rearrangement links TRBV19 to TRBJ1-4, with 8 positions matching TRBD1. Germline lookup yields CDR1 LNHDA and CDR2 SQIVND (reference sequence). The CDR3 contains 14 residues. The ends lost 6 bases at V and 4 bases at J; junction bases unmatched: 4. The chain's CDR3 is CASSADRVNEKLFF. The CDR3 region has the DNA TGTGCCAGTAGCGCGGACAGGGTTAATGAAAAACTGTTTTTT.

J is TRBJ2-1 and V is TRBV19, with 9 bases that match TRBD2. Trimming at V came to 2 bases and at J to 6 bases, leaving 8 bases not matched to a gene. The CDR3 length is 16 residues. The germline gives CDR1 LNHDA, CDR2 SQIVND (reference sequence). This CDR3 reads CASSITSGSIGNEQFF. CDR3 coding DNA: TGTGCCAGTAGTATAACTAGCGGGTCGATCGGCAATGAGCAGTTCTTC.

This clone was found a few times. V usage is TRBV27 and J usage is TRBJ1-2; TRBD1 matches at 9 bases. From germline, CDR1 is MNHEY and CDR2 SMNVEV (reference sequence). Germline trimming cut 3 bases from V and 2 bases from J; bases unmatched to any gene: 1. This CDR3 has 14 residues. CDR3 residues: CASSFGQGNYGYTF. The CDR3 DNA sequence: TGTGCCAGCAGTTTTGGACAGGGGAACTATGGCTACACCTTC.

The chain is built from TRBV15 and TRBJ1-2, with 7 positions matching TRBD1. The CDR3 covers 16 residues. J lost 5 bases, V lost 2 bases, and 11 bases had no gene match. From germline, CDR1 is LNHNV and CDR2 YYDKDF (reference sequence). This chain's CDR3 is CATSRPFRQGQYGYTF. In DNA form, the CDR3 reads TGTGCCACCAGCAGACCCTTCCGACAGGGCCAATATGGCTACACCTTC.

The chain uses TRBV9 and TRBJ2-6; D not resolved. The V gene's germline CDR1 is SGDLS and CDR2 YYNGEE. V was cut by 0 bases and J by 4 bases, with 8 bases left in between. CDR3 length: 15 amino acids. The CDR3 DNA reads as TGTGCCAGCAGCGTAGCATACTGGGGGGCCAACGTCCTGACTTTC. Amino acid sequence: CASSVAYWGANVLTF.